This T cell receptor (beta chain) was sequenced in a study of CD8 T cells in ankylosing spondylitis. This clonotype has a count of ten or more. Its antigen is unknown. One entry per CDR3 protein results from TCRdb running MiXCR on the 5' RACE reads. The sample carries approximately 100,000 distinct CDR3 sequences, roughly 8.3% recorded once. Points from the study as a whole: Peripheral blood samples showed relatively rare disease-linked clones, and these clones were CD8+. Ankylosing spondylitis blood appeared to be characterized by a TCR beta motif of 7 to 9 highly homologous variants. Reportedly, matched ankylosing spondylitis synovial fluid was significantly enriched for disease-linked clones. Reactive arthritis synovial fluid and blood were previously reported to contain some motif variants.

This TCR was sampled from a male donor with ankylosing spondylitis or in good health (not recorded which). The sample comprised blood, either unsorted or a sorted T cell fraction (not recorded which).

The CDR3 loop reads CASSHGQGAEQFF. The CDR3 DNA reads as TGTGCCAGCAGTCACGGACAGGGAGCTGAGCAGTTCTTC. The chain joins TRBV6-6 to TRBJ2-1, with TRBD1 identical over 8 bases. The CDR3 runs to 13 residues. Germline CDR1 reads MNHNY; CDR2 reads SVGAGI (reference sequence). Trimming took 5 bases from V and 9 from J; bases not matched to a gene: 6.